One and the same sample provided the 3 T cell receptor beta chains below, sequenced in a study of blood T cell repertoires in COVID-19. TCRdb keeps only in-frame clones here, not all; method: immunoSEQ multiplex PCR. The sample has about 230,000 clones, around 83% seen once. The sample taken for sequencing was peripheral blood. These receptors were obtained from a woman between 50 and 59 years old with acute or convalescent COVID-19.

This rearrangement joins TRBV27 to TRBJ2-7; the match to TRBD1 covers 7 bases. With V trimmed by 5 bases and J by 0 bases, 10 bases remained unmatched. The CDR3 sequence is 16 residues long. The germline V gene encodes CDR1 MNHEY and CDR2 SMNVEV (reference sequence). CDR3 in DNA: TGTGCCAGCAGTCCTTCCGGGACAGAGAGCTCCTACGAGCAGTACTTC. Its translation: CASSPSGTESSYEQYF.

The J gene is TRBJ2-3, the V gene TRBV11-2, with D possibly TRBD1 on 5 matching bases. This CDR3 is 11 amino acids long. The germline V and J ends were trimmed by 6 bases and 12 bases, with 13 bases remaining between them. Germline CDR1 reads SGHAT; CDR2 reads FQNNGV. CDR3 nucleotide sequence: TGTGCCAGCAGTCTAGGGGCCTCACAGTATTTT. Translated, it gives CASSLGASQYF. Full variable domain (remainder filled in from reference TRBV11-2 and TRBJ2-3): EAGVAQSPRYKIIEKRQSVAFWCNPISGHATLYWYQQILGQGPKLLIQFQNNGVVDDSQLPKDRFSAERLKGVDSTLKIQPAKLEDSAVYLCASSLGASQYFGPGTRLTVL.

The gene calls are TRBV7-2 and TRBJ2-7; D remains ambiguous. V lost 2 bases to trimming and J lost 3 bases, with 8 bases between them. CDR1 and CDR2 from the germline V gene are SGHTA and FQGNSA. The CDR3 runs 13 residues. The CDR3 is CASSLMADYEQYF. The CDR3 DNA reads TGTGCCAGCAGCTTAATGGCTGACTACGAGCAGTACTTC. The complete variable domain, with remaining parts taken from reference TRBV7-2 and TRBJ2-7, reads GAGVSQSPSNKVTEKGKDVELRCDPISGHTALYWYRQSLGQGLEFLIYFQGNSAPDKSGLPSDRFSAERTGGSVSTLTIQRTQQEDSAVYLCASSLMADYEQYFGPGTRLTVT.